This T cell receptor beta chain was retrieved from a study of blood T cell repertoires in COVID-19. At the level of the study: Both acute and convalescent COVID-19 samples were obtained from the United States, Italy and Spain. Sources were T cells, B-cell-depleted T cells, or PBMCs; the material itself was cDNA or gDNA.

The V gene's germline CDR1 is MNHEY and CDR2 SMNVEV (reference sequence). The CDR3 has 14 residues. V gave up 2 bases and J gave up 1 base, with 9 bases separating them. Under the authors' procedure: Scientists estimated how many nucleated cells there were by amplifying reference gene primers. TCRdb keeps only in-frame clones here, not all; method: immunoSEQ multiplex PCR. The DNA gave D and trimming, while V, J and clone size come from that table. This table has tens of thousands of clones, 81% appearing once. This TCR derives from a woman aged 55-69 years with acute or convalescent COVID-19. The material sequenced was peripheral blood. This sequence joins TRBV27 and TRBJ2-7; possible D gene TRBD2, 5 bases. CDR3 coding DNA: TGTGCCAGCAGTTTACGGGGATATTCCTACGAGCAGTACTTC. The encoded protein is CASSLRGYSYEQYF.